This is a list of T cell receptor beta chains from one sample in a study of identifying expanded T cells in peripheral blood. Some clones are missing from TCRdb's copy, which holds only in-frame ones; the method was immunoSEQ multiplex PCR. The sample has approximately 80,000 clones; 84% are singletons. Sequenced input: blood. Every receptor here comes from a person between 18 and 75 years old in good health. CDR3s include the opening cysteine and the closing phenylalanine or tryptophan. A D gene is named only where the DNA matches it firmly. Clone size is not always given. Where it is, it says once, few, many or a class for expanded clones.

V gene,clone size,J gene,D gene,CDR3 DNA,CDR3 protein
TRBV6-5,-,TRBJ2-6,-,TGTGCCAGCTTTGCCTCTGGGGCCAACGTCCTGACTTTC,CASFASGANVLTF
TRBV28,-,TRBJ2-2,-,TGTGCCAGCAGTTGGGGCACCGGGGAGCTGTTTTTT,CASSWGTGELFF
TRBV2,-,TRBJ1-3,-,TGTGCCAGCAGTGATGAACAGGCAAGCTCTGGAAACACCATATATTTT,CASSDEQASSGNTIYF
TRBV15,-,TRBJ2-7,-,TGTGCCACCAGCAGAGGGGCCGCCTACGAGCAGTACTTC,CATSRGAAYEQYF
TRBV7-9,-,TRBJ2-7,-,TGTGCCAGCAGCTTAGCCCCCTTACTTGGCGAGCAGTACTTC,CASSLAPLLGEQYF
TRBV7-2,-,TRBJ1-2,-,TGTGCCAGCAGCCCTCGGACAGTCGAAAACTATGGCTACACCTTC,CASSPRTVENYGYTF
TRBV19,-,TRBJ2-5,-,TGTGCCAGTAGTAATGGACAGCTCCAGTACTTC,CASSNGQLQYF
TRBV6-6,-,TRBJ1-5,-,TGTGCCAGCCTAAGATTCTTGGATCAGCCCCAGCATTTT,CASLRFLDQPQHF
TRBV5-1,-,TRBJ2-6,-,TGCGCCAGCAGCCTCACCAACTCTGGGGCCAACGTCCTGACTTTC,CASSLTNSGANVLTF
TRBV11-3,-,TRBJ2-7,TRBD2,TGTGCCAGCAGCTTAAAAGCGGGGGCCTCCTACGAGCAGTACTTC,CASSLKAGASYEQYF
TRBV7-2,-,TRBJ1-1,-,TGTGCCAGCAGCTTAGAAGGGGGGAACACTGAAGCTTTCTTT,CASSLEGGNTEAFF
TRBV11-2,-,TRBJ1-2,TRBD1,TGTGCCAGCAGCTCGGGAGACAGGGGGCGAGGCTACACCTTC,CASSSGDRGRGYTF
TRBV6-1,-,TRBJ2-7,-,TGTGCCAGCAGTGAAGCGCCCGGGTCTTCCTACGAGCAGTACTTC,CASSEAPGSSYEQYF
TRBV9,-,TRBJ2-1,TRBD2,TGTGCCAGCAGCGGACGAATCCTACTAGCGGGAGGGCCTGAGGAGCAGTTCTTC,CASSGRILLAGGPEEQFF
TRBV10-3,-,TRBJ2-3,-,TGTGCCATCAGTGAGGTGGGCACAGATACGCAGTATTTT,CAISEVGTDTQYF
TRBV19,-,TRBJ2-5,TRBD2,TGTGCCAGTAGTATGGGCCGGGGACTAGCGGGAGAAGAGACCCAGTACTTC,CASSMGRGLAGEETQYF
TRBV6-5,-,TRBJ1-1,-,TGTGCCAGCAGTCCCGGGAGCATCACTGAAGCTTTCTTT,CASSPGSITEAFF
TRBV6-6,-,TRBJ2-5,-,TGTGCCAGCAGTTACTCTGGTGAGACCCAGTACTTC,CASSYSGETQYF
TRBV7-9,-,TRBJ2-3,-,TGTGCCAGCAGCTCCCCATTCAGCGATACGCAGTATTTT,CASSSPFSDTQYF
TRBV4-2,-,TRBJ1-3,-,TGTGCCAGCAGCCAAGATTGGGGGCCGGGAAACACCATATATTTT,CASSQDWGPGNTIYF
TRBV6-6,many,TRBJ2-7,TRBD2,TGTGCCAGCAGCTCGGGAGGGAAAGACGAGCAGTACTTC,CASSSGGKDEQYF
TRBV7-3,-,TRBJ1-1,TRBD1,TGTGCCAGCAGCCGATGGACAGGGCGCAACACTGAAGCTTTCTTT,CASSRWTGRNTEAFF
TRBV6-4,once,TRBJ1-1,-,TGTGCCAGCAGTGAAACAAGGAACACTGAAGCTTTCTTT,CASSETRNTEAFF
TRBV9,-,TRBJ2-3,-,TGTGCCAGCAGCGTAGCGGGACGTAGCACAGATACGCAGTATTTT,CASSVAGRSTDTQYF
TRBV10-3,-,TRBJ2-1,-,TGTGCCATCAGTGAGTGGGTTGATGCGGAGCAGTTCTTC,CAISEWVDAEQFF
TRBV21-1,-,TRBJ2-6,-,TGTGCCAGCAGCAAAGCGGCAGAACTTTCTGGGGCCAACGTCCTGACTTTC,CASSKAAELSGANVLTF
TRBV4-3,-,TRBJ2-5,TRBD2,TGCGCCAGCAGCCAAGATGGGGGACTAGCGGGAGTGCTGGAGACCCAGTACTTC,CASSQDGGLAGVLETQYF
TRBV2,-,TRBJ1-5,-,TGTGCCAGCATGAGGACTAGCAATCAGCCCCAGCATTTT,CASMRTSNQPQHF
TRBV28,-,TRBJ2-7,-,TGTGCCAGCAGTCGAGGATCTGTGCTCTACGAGCAGTACTTC,CASSRGSVLYEQYF
TRBV6-1,-,TRBJ2-7,-,TGTGCCATGCCCGGGACGGAGGTCAACGAGCAGTACTTC,CAMPGTEVNEQYF
TRBV15,-,TRBJ1-4,-,TGTGCCACCAGCAGAGTTTATGAAAAACTGTTTTTT,CATSRVYEKLFF
TRBV7-2,-,TRBJ2-5,-,TGTGCCAGCAGCCCCGGGACCCCCAGGGAGACCCAGTACTTC,CASSPGTPRETQYF
TRBV5-6,-,TRBJ1-2,-,TGTGCCAGCACCATGGACAGAGTTAACTATGGCTACACCTTC,CASTMDRVNYGYTF
TRBV11-2,-,TRBJ2-7,-,TGTGCCAGCAGCTTAGCCCGAGGGGGGAGGGCCTACGAGCAGTACTTC,CASSLARGGRAYEQYF
TRBV30,-,TRBJ1-4,TRBD1,TGTGCCTGGAGTCACTCTAACCGGTACAGGGGCCTTAATGAAAAACTGTTTTTT,CAWSHSNRYRGLNEKLFF
TRBV28,-,TRBJ2-7,-,TGTGCCAGCGGGCGGCCGAGCTCCTACGAGCAGTACTTC,CASGRPSSYEQYF
TRBV5-4,-,TRBJ2-4,TRBD2,TGTGCCAGCAGCTTGGCCCTAGCGGGGGCCAAAAACATTCAGTACTTC,CASSLALAGAKNIQYF
TRBV5-6,-,TRBJ1-1,TRBD1,TGTGCCAGCAGCTTGTTGACAGGGGTCATGAACACTGAAGCTTTCTTT,CASSLLTGVMNTEAFF
TRBV7-9,once,TRBJ2-2,TRBD1,TGTGCCAGCAGCTTAGCCCCGGGACAGGGCGGCACCGGGGAGCTGTTTTTT,CASSLAPGQGGTGELFF